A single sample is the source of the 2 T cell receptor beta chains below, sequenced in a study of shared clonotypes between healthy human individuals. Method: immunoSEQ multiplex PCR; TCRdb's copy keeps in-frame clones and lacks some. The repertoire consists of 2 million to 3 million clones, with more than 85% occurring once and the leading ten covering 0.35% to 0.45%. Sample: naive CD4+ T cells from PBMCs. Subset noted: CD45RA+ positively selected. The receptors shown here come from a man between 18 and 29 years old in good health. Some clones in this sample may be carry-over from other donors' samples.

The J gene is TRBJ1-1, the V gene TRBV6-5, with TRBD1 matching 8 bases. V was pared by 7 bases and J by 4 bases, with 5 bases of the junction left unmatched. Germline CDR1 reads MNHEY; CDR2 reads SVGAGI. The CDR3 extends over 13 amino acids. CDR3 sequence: CASTRTGSTEAFF. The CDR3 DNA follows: TGTGCCAGCACCAGGACAGGGAGCACTGAAGCTTTCTTT.

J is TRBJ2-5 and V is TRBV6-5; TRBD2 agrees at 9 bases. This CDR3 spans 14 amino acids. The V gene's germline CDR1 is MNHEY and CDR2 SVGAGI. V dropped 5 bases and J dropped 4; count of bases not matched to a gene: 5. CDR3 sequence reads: CASSELAGGETQYF. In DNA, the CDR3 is TGTGCCAGCAGTGAACTAGCGGGCGGAGAGACCCAGTACTTC.